Below, 3 T cell receptor beta chains from the same sample are listed, as sequenced in a study of T-cell memory formation after mild COVID-19. TCRdb re-called the 5' RACE reads with MiXCR, one entry per CDR3 protein. Altogether 130,000 to 150,000 distinct CDR3 sequences are present, about a fifth being singletons, with the ten largest covering 2% to 2.5%. Sample: PBMCs or a T cell subset sorted from them (not recorded which). The receptors were sampled from an adult woman who had mild COVID-19 (a few samples of this study predate the infection). Cell type and time point are not known.

This clonotype occurred a few times. This chain joins TRBV6-5 and TRBJ2-1, with 8 bases that match TRBD2. This CDR3 has 13 amino acids. Trimming removed 6 bases from V and 3 bases from J; junction bases left unmatched: 1. Germline CDR1 MNHEY, CDR2 SVGAGI. The CDR3 here is CASRAGGYNEQFF. In DNA, the CDR3 is TGTGCCAGCAGGGCGGGAGGCTACAATGAGCAGTTCTTC.

The chain joins TRBV12-3 or TRBV12-4 to TRBJ2-7; unclear D gene. V lost 2 bases, J lost 0 bases, and 8 bases lay in between. This CDR3 spans 14 amino acids. The CDR3 protein is CASSLRIGSYEQYF. For the CDR3, the DNA is TGTGCCAGCAGTTTACGGATCGGCTCCTACGAGCAGTACTTC.

The rearrangement joins TRBV5-4 to TRBJ1-1; 9 bases line up with TRBD1. Germline V CDR1 and CDR2: SGHNT, YYREEE (reference sequence). The CDR3 is 15 residues long. V was pared by 5 bases and J by 4 bases, with 9 bases of the junction left unmatched. DNA for the CDR3: TGTGCCAGCAGTCTACAGGGGGCGCGGGGCACTGAAGCTTTCTTT. Protein: CASSLQGARGTEAFF.